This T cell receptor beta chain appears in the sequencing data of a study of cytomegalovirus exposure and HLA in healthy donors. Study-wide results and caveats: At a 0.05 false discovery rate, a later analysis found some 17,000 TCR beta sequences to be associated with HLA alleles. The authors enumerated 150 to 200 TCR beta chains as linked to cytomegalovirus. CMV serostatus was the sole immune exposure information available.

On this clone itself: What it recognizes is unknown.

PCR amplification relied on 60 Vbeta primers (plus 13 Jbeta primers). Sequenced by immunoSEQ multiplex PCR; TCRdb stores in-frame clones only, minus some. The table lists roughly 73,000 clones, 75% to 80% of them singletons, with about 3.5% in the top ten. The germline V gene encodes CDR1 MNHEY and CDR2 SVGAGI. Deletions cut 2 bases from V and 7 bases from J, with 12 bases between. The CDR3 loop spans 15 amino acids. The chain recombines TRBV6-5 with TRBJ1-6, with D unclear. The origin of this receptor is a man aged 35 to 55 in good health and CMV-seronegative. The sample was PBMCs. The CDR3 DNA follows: TGTGCCAGCAGTTACGCCCCGGGTGAGAATTCACCCCTCCACTTT. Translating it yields CASSYAPGENSPLHF.